A selection of T cell receptor beta chains follows, all from one sample in a study of glioma-infiltrating T cells after dendritic cell vaccination. Produced via immunoSEQ multiplex PCR; TCRdb's table is partial and in-frame only. Of approximately 24,000 clones listed, roughly 91% are singletons. Sequencing was performed on blood, taken after dendritic cell vaccination. These receptor sequences come from a human donor with glioblastoma. Each CDR3 is given with its conserved first and last residue. The listing skips clone size in some rows; elsewhere it reads once, few, many or a size class.

J	size	V	CDR3
TRBJ2-5	.	TRBV5-1	CASSYGLVRQETQYF
TRBJ2-5	.	TRBV10-1	CASSESLGSKTQYF
TRBJ2-7	.	TRBV7-9	CASSNYRTGRHYEQYF
TRBJ1-2	once	TRBV29-1	CSVEERGKADRGGANYGYTF
TRBJ2-2	.	TRBV5-6	CASGPTNPGELFF
TRBJ2-1	once	TRBV6-1	CASTITGLADNEQFF
TRBJ1-1	.	TRBV11-2	CASSRDRGEAFF
TRBJ2-4	.	TRBV13	CASSPLAGGAKNIQYF
TRBJ1-6	.	TRBV11-2	CASSLLPTGSYNSPLHF
TRBJ1-3	.	TRBV18	CASSPRGEPGNTIYF
TRBJ1-1	.	TRBV5-8	CASSFTGTRDTEAFF
TRBJ2-3	.	TRBV18	CASSQRTGRGADTQYF
TRBJ2-7	.	TRBV7-6	CASSPEGPRDNYEQYF
TRBJ2-3	.	TRBV7-8	CASKGEGRSTDTQYF
TRBJ2-7	.	TRBV7-2	CASSPPGGTYEQYF